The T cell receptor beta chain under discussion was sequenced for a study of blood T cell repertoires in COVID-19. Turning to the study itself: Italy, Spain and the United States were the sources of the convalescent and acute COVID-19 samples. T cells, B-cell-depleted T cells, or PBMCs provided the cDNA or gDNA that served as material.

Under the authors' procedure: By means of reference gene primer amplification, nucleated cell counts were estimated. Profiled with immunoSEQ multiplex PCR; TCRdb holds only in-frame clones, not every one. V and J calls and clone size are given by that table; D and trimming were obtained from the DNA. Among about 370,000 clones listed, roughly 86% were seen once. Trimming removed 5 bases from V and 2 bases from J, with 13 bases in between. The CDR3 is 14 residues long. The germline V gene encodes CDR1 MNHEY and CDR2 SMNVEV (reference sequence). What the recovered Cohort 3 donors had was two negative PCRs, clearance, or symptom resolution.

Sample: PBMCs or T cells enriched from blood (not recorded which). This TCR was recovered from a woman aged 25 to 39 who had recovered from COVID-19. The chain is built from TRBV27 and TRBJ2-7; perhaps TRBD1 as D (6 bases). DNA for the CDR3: TGTGCCAGCAGTCATACAGGGTCAACCTACGAGCAGTACTTC. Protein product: CASSHTGSTYEQYF.